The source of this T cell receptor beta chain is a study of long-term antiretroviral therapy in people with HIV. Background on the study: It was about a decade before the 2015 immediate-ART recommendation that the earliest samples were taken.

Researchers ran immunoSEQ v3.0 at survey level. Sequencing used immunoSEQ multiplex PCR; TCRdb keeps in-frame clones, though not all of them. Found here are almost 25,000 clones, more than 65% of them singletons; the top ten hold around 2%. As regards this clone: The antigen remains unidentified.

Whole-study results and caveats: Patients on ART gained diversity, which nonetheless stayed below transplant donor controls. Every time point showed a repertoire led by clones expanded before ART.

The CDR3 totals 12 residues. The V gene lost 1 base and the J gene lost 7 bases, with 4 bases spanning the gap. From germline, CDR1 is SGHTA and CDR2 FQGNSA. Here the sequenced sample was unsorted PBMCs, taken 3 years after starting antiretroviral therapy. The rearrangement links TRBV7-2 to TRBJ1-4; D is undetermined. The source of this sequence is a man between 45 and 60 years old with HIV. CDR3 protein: CASSLDSEKLFF. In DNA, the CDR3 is TGTGCCAGCAGCTTAGACAGTGAAAAACTGTTTTTT.